This record concerns one TCR beta chain sequence. The antigen remains undetermined. This record comes from a study of T cell responses to AZD1222 COVID-19 vaccine. Broader study findings: Repertoires were obtained only post-peak T cell response. Compared with day 0, the breadth and depth of the Spike-specific TCR repertoire rose significantly after two doses of AZD1222. Mostly white British, mostly female donors; authors suggested clonal diversity may be underestimated. Only a handful of AZD1222 recipients, roughly six in all, had baseline seropositivity.

The CDR3 runs 12 residues. Germline CDR1 and CDR2: LGHNA and YNFKEQ. Trimming shortened V by 0 bases and J by 8 bases, and 6 bases separated the two germline ends. Some clones are missing from TCRdb's copy, which holds only in-frame ones; the method was immunoSEQ multiplex PCR. The data contain more than 95,000 clones, roughly 90% of them singletons. The genes are TRBV4-2 and TRBJ2-3; no reliable D call. The receptor was derived from an adult in good health. Here the sequenced sample was peripheral blood, taken on day 0 of AZD1222 vaccination. The DNA of the CDR3 is TGTGCCAGCAGCCAAGAAGGCGGTACGCAGTATTTT. This sequence encodes CASSQEGGTQYF.